This paragraph covers one T cell receptor (beta chain) sequence. Its specificity is not known. Per germline, CDR1 MNHNS and CDR2 SASEGT. V lost 3 bases to trimming and J lost 2 bases, with 5 bases between them. The CDR3 totals 12 residues. TCRdb's table, derived via immunoSEQ multiplex PCR, lists solely in-frame clones and lacks some. The top ten hold roughly 0.9% of the sample, which has under 80,000 clones, around 86% seen once. The sort gate was single viable CD3+CD4+CD8-CD45RO+ cells for memory CD4+ T cells. The record originates from a study of memory CD4+ T cells and cytomegalovirus serostatus. Background on the study: Healthy Belgian adult donors included about 10 CMV-positive and approximately 25 CMV-negative people. Study outcomes and limitations: Suggested: most of the CMV-linked TCR signature lies in CD4+ memory cells.

Sequencing was done on a sample of memory CD4+ T cells from blood. This clonotype was obtained from an adult in good health and CMV-seronegative. The chain recombines TRBV6-1 with TRBJ2-7; D perhaps matches TRBD1 (5 bases). CDR3 DNA sequence: TGTGCCAGCAGTGACAGGGCCTACGAGCAGTACTTC. Protein sequence: CASSDRAYEQYF.